These 5 T cell receptor beta chains share one sample of origin, sequenced in a study of cytomegalovirus exposure and HLA in healthy donors. The primer mix had 60 Vbeta and 13 Jbeta primers. TCRdb's copy holds only in-frame clones and misses some; the assay was immunoSEQ multiplex PCR. The sample has about 120,000 clones; about 83% are singletons. The sequenced sample was PBMCs. These receptors originate from a female donor in good health and CMV-seronegative.

DNA for the CDR3: TGTGCCATTCTGCAGGGGTACACAGATACGCAGTATTTT. Residues: CAILQGYTDTQYF. The rearrangement uses TRBV7-2 and TRBJ2-3, with D perhaps matching TRBD1 (6 bases). V lost 10 bases and J lost 2, with 13 bases in between. In germline, CDR1 is SGHTA, CDR2 FQGNSA. CDR3 size: 13 residues.

This clone was recorded once. The chain joins TRBV7-9 to TRBJ1-2; TRBD1 is a possible D gene (6 bases). The germline V gene has CDR1 SEHNR and CDR2 FQNEAQ (reference sequence). The CDR3 spans 14 residues. V was pared by 1 base and J by 4 bases, with 10 bases between. CDR3 sequence: CASSLGGQLYGYTF. CDR3 DNA: TGTGCCAGCAGCTTAGGAGGACAGCTCTATGGCTACACCTTC.

The J gene is TRBJ1-1, the V gene TRBV7-2; no clear D gene. Trimming cost V 2 bases and J 1 base, with 11 bases left between them. This CDR3 has 15 residues. Germline V gene sequence: CDR1 SGHTA, CDR2 FQGNSA. Written as DNA, the CDR3 is TGTGCCAGCAGCTTATACGGGGTCGGGAACACTGAAGCTTTCTTT. It encodes CASSLYGVGNTEAFF.

This chain connects TRBV25-1 to TRBJ2-5, with TRBD2 matching 7 bases. This CDR3 comprises 14 residues. V gave up 5 bases and J gave up 5 bases; unmatched junction bases: 8. Germline V gives CDR1 MGHDK, CDR2 SYGVNS. The CDR3 region has the DNA TGTGCCAGCAGTCAAAACGGGGGGAGGGAGACCCAGTACTTC. Its protein is CASSQNGGRETQYF.

The chain links TRBV19 to TRBJ1-2; D is perhaps TRBD1 (6 bases). The CDR3 extends over 15 amino acids. The germline V gene has CDR1 LNHDA and CDR2 SQIVND (reference sequence). V was cut by 3 bases and J by 7 bases, with 18 bases left in between. Here the CDR3 DNA reads TGTGCCAGTAGTATCGCCTCCGGGACAATAATTGGCTACACCTTC. Its translation is CASSIASGTIIGYTF.